The clone carrying this T cell receptor (beta chain) was observed many times. Its target is not known. The authors made TCR beta libraries by quantitative 5'-RACE with molecular barcodes. TCRdb passed the 5' RACE reads through MiXCR, listing each CDR3 protein once. The data contain fewer than 550,000 distinct CDR3 sequences, about 5.2% of them seen just once; the ten biggest clones take up around 3.6%. These data come from a study of CD8 T cells in ankylosing spondylitis. General study results and limits: A motif in TCR beta, a set of fewer than ten highly homologous variants, appeared characteristic of ankylosing spondylitis blood.

The sequence was obtained from a male donor with ankylosing spondylitis. Sequences were obtained from blood, either unsorted or a sorted T cell fraction (not recorded which).

CDR3 loop: CASSLGPGGYLGGNQPQHF. The CDR3 bases are TGTGCCAGCAGTTTAGGGCCAGGGGGCTACTTGGGGGGCAATCAGCCCCAGCATTTT. V is TRBV28 and J is TRBJ1-5; 8 bases line up with TRBD1. Germline trimming cut 2 bases from V and 2 bases from J; bases unmatched to any gene: 14. The CDR3 totals 19 residues. CDR1 is MDHEN and CDR2 is SYDVKM in the germline V gene.